A selection of T cell receptor beta chains follows, all from one sample in a study of T cells after yellow fever vaccination. TCRdb called the 5' RACE reads again in MiXCR, with one record for every CDR3 protein. The data hold about 300,000 distinct CDR3 sequences, with approximately 10% observed a single time. The starting material was CD4+ T cells sorted from PBMCs, obtained 5 days after the yellow fever booster vaccination. The source is a man younger than 30 who received the YFV17D yellow fever vaccine. CDR3s include the opening cysteine and the closing phenylalanine or tryptophan. D genes are given only for firm matches. Clone size appears in some rows only: once, few, many, or a class for an expanded clone.

v_call,clone_size,d_call,j_call,cdr3_nt,cdr3_aa
TRBV12-3/TRBV12-4,many,-,TRBJ2-2,TGTGCCAGCAGTTTAGTACAGGTTACCGGGGAGCTGTTTTTT,CASSLVQVTGELFF
TRBV12-3/TRBV12-4,many,-,TRBJ1-1,TGTGCCAGCAGTCCCCTTGGAGGGTTAGACTTT,CASSPLGGLDF
TRBV10-2,few,-,TRBJ2-2,TGCGCCAGCAGCTTGACAAGGACGCCCGGGGAGCTGTTTTTT,CASSLTRTPGELFF
TRBV9,few,-,TRBJ2-5,TGTGCCAGCAGCGTAGGGAAACAGCCTTGGGAGACCCAGTACTTC,CASSVGKQPWETQYF
TRBV6-1,few,-,TRBJ2-7,TGTGCCAGCAGTGAAGCTTGGCCCGCTGAGACCTACGAGCAGTACTTC,CASSEAWPAETYEQYF
TRBV6-1,few,TRBD2,TRBJ2-5,TGTGCCACCAACGTCAGGCGGGGGCAAGAGACCCAGTACTTC,CATNVRRGQETQYF
TRBV29-1,few,-,TRBJ2-3,TGCAGCGAGACGAAGGCAGATACGCAGTATTTT,CSETKADTQYF
TRBV20-1,-,-,TRBJ2-3,TGCAGTGCTAGAGATCCCCTGAGCACAGATACGCAGTATTTT,CSARDPLSTDTQYF
TRBV5-1,many,-,TRBJ1-1,TGCGCCAGCAGCTTGGATGGGCCGAGGGACACTGAAGCTTTCTTT,CASSLDGPRDTEAFF
TRBV5-1,few,-,TRBJ2-5,TGCGCCAGCAGCTCCGGTTGGGGGGCGATCCAAGAGACCCAGTACTTC,CASSSGWGAIQETQYF
TRBV4-2,-,TRBD1,TRBJ2-3,TGTGCCAGCAGCCAAGATATTACAGGGGCCCCTTATACGCAGTATTTT,CASSQDITGAPYTQYF
TRBV9,-,-,TRBJ2-1,TGTGCCAGCAGCGGGGCACTAGAATCGGGTGAGCAGTTCTTC,CASSGALESGEQFF
TRBV5-6,many,-,TRBJ2-7,TGTGCCAGCAGCTTGCTCGGGGCCTTATACGAGCAGTACTTC,CASSLLGALYEQYF
TRBV5-1,-,-,TRBJ2-3,TGCGCCAGCAGCCCGGGCGGCGGGGGCGCCTCAGATACGCAGTATTTT,CASSPGGGGASDTQYF